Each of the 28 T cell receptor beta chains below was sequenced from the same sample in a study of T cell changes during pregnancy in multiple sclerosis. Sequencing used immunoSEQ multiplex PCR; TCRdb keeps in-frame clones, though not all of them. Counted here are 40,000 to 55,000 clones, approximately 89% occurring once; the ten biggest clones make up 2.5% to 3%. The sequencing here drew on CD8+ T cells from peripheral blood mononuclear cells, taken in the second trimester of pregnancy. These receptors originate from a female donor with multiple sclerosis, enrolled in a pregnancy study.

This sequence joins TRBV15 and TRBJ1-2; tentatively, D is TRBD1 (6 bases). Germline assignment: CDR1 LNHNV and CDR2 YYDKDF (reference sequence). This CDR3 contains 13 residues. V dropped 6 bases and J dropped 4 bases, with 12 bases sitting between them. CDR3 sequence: CATRAGESYGYTF. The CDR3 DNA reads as TGTGCCACCAGGGCAGGGGAAAGCTATGGCTACACCTTC.

CDR3 residues: CASRGAGGADTQYF. CDR3 nucleotides: TGTGCCAGCAGGGGCGCCGGGGGGGCAGATACGCAGTATTTT. The chain links TRBV27 to TRBJ2-3, with 8 bases lining up with TRBD2. Per the germline V gene, CDR1 is MNHEY and CDR2 is SMNVEV (reference sequence). V trimming: 6 bases; J trimming: 4 bases; junction bases outside the gene matches: 6. The CDR3 has 14 amino acids.

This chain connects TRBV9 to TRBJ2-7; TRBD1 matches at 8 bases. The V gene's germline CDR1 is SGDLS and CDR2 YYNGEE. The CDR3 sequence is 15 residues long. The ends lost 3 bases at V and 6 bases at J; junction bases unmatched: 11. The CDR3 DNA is TGTGCCAGCAGCGCTCCAGGGACAGGTCATCCCGAGCAGTACTTC. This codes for CASSAPGTGHPEQYF.

The CDR3 DNA is TGTGCCAGCAGCTCGAGGACTAGCGGGGGAGGAGGTGAGACCCAGTACTTC. Translated: CASSSRTSGGGGETQYF. The chain combines TRBV4-2 with TRBJ2-5; TRBD2 aligns across 13 bases. The CDR3 sequence is 17 residues long. Germline CDR1 reads LGHNA; CDR2 reads YNFKEQ. Trimming took 5 bases from V and 5 from J; bases not matched to a gene: 11.

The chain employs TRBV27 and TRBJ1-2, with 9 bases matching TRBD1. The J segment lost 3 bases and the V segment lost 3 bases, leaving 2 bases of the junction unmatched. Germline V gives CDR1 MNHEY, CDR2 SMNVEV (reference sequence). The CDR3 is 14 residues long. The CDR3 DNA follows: TGTGCCAGCAGTTTGGGACAGGGATACTATGGCTACACCTTC. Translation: CASSLGQGYYGYTF.

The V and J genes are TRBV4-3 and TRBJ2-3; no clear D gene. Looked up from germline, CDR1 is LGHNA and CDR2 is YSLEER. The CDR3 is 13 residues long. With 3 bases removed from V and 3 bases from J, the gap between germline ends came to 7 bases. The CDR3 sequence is CASSHIQTDTQYF. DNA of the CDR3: TGCGCCAGCAGCCACATACAGACAGATACGCAGTATTTT.

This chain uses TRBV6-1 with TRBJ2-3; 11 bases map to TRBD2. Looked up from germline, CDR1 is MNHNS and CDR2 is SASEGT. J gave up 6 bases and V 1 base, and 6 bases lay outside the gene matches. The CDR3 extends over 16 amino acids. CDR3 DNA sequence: TGTGCCAGCAGTGAAGGTAGCGGGGGGGCCCTGGATACGCAGTATTTT. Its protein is CASSEGSGGALDTQYF.

This CDR3 reads CASSRGQGASQPQHF. The DNA for the CDR3 is TGTGCCAGCAGCAGAGGACAGGGGGCAAGTCAGCCCCAGCATTTT. V and J are TRBV5-6 and TRBJ1-5; 11 positions match TRBD1. This CDR3 comprises 15 residues. Germline CDR1 and CDR2: SGHDT and YYEEEE. V dropped 4 bases and J dropped 6; count of bases not matched to a gene: 6.

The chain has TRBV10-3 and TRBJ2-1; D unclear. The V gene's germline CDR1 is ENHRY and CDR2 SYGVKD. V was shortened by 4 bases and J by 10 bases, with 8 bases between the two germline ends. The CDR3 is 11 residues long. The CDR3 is CAISVGREQFF. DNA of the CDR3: TGTGCCATCAGTGTGGGCCGGGAGCAGTTCTTC.

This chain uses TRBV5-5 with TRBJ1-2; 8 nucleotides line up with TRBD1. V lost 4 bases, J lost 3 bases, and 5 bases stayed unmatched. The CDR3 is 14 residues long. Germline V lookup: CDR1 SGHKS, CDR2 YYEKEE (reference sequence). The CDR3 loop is CASSVVQGDYGYTF. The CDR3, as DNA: TGTGCCAGCAGCGTGGTACAGGGGGACTATGGCTACACCTTC.

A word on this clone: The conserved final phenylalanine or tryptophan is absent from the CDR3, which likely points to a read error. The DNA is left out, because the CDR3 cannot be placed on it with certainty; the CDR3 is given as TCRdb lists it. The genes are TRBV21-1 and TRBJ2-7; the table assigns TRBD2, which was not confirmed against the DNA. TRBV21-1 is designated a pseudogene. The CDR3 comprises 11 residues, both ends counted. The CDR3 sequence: CASSKDLSDCS.

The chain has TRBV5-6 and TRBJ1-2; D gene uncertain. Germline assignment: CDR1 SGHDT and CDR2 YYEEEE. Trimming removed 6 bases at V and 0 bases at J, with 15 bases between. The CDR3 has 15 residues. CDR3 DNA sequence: TGTGCCAGCACTTGGGCCCCCTTTTCTAACTATGGCTACACCTTC. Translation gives CASTWAPFSNYGYTF.

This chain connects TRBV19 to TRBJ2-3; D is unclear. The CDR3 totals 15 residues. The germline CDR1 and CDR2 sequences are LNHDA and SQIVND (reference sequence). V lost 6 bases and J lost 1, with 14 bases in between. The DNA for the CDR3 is TGTGCCAGTAGCCCACTTACGGCGGGCACAGATACGCAGTATTTT. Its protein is CASSPLTAGTDTQYF.

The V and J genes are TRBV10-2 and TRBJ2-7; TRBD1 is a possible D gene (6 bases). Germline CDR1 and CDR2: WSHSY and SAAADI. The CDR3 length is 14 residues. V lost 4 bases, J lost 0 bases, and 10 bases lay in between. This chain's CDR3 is CASSGRQVSYEQYF. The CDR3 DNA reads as TGCGCCAGCAGTGGCAGACAGGTCTCCTACGAGCAGTACTTC.

The CDR3 spells CASRRDRGRTGELFF. The CDR3 coding sequence is TGTGCCAGCAGGCGAGACAGGGGACGAACCGGGGAGCTGTTTTTT. V gene TRBV6-5 combines with J gene TRBJ2-2; the match to TRBD1 covers 8 bases. The trim removed 6 bases at V and 5 bases at J, leaving 8 bases unmatched. The germline V gene encodes CDR1 MNHEY and CDR2 SVGAGI. The CDR3 spans 15 residues.

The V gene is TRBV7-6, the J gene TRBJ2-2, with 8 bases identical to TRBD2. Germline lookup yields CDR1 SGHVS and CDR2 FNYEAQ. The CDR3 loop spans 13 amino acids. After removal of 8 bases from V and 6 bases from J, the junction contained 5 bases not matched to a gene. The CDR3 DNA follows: TGTGCCAGCGGGGGACTAGATGCCGGGGAGCTGTTTTTT. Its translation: CASGGLDAGELFF.

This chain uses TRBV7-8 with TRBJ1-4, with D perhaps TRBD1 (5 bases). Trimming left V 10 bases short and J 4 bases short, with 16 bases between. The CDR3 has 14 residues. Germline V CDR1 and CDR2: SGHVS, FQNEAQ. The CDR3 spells CAIAGGVGNEKLFF. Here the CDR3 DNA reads TGTGCCATCGCGGGGGGAGTCGGTAATGAAAAACTGTTTTTT.

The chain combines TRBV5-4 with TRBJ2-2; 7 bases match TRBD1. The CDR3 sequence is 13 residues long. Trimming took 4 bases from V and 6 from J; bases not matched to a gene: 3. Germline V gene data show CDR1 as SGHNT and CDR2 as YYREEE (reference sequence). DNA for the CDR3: TGTGCCAGCAGCCCGACAGGGCCCGGGGAGCTGTTTTTT. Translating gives CASSPTGPGELFF.

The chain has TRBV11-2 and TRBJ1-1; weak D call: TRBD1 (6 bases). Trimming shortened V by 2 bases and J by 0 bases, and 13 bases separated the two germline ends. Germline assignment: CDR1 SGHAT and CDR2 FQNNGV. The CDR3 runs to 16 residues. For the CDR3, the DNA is TGTGCCAGCAGCTTATGGTCTAGGGACATGAACACTGAAGCTTTCTTT. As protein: CASSLWSRDMNTEAFF.

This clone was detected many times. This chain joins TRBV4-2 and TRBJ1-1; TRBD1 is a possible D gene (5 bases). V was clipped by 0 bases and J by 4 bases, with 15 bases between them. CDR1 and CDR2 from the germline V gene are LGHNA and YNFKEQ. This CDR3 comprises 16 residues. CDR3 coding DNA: TGTGCCAGCAGCCAAGATGTTGGCAGCGGGGGCACTGAAGCTTTCTTT. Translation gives CASSQDVGSGGTEAFF.

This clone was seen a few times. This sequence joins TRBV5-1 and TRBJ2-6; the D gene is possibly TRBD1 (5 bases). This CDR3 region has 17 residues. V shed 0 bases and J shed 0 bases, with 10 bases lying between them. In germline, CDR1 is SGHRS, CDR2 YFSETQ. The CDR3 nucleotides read TGCGCCAGCAGCTTGGTACAGGTGTTCTCTGGGGCCAACGTCCTGACTTTC. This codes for CASSLVQVFSGANVLTF.

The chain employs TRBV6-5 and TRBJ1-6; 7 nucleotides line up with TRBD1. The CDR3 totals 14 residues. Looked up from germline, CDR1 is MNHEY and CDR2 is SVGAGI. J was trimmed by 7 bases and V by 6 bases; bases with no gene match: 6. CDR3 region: CASRATGPNSPLHF. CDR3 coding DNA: TGTGCCAGCAGAGCGACAGGGCCAAATTCACCCCTCCACTTT.

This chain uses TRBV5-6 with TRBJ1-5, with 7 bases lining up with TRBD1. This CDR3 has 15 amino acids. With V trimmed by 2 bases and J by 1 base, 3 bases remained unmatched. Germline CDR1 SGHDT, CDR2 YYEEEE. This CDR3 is CASSLGGGSNQPQHF. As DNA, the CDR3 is TGTGCCAGCAGCTTAGGGGGCGGAAGCAATCAGCCCCAGCATTTT.

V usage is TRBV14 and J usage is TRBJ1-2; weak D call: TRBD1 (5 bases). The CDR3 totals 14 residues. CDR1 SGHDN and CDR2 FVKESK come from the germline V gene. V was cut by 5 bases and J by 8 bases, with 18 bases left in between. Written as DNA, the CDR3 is TGTGCCAGCAGCGCTGGGGCACTGGGTAGGGGCTACACCTTC. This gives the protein CASSAGALGRGYTF.

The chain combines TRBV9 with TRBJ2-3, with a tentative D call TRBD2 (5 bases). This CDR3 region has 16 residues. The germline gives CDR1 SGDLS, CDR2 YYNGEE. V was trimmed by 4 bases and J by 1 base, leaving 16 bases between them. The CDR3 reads CASSLAISGGTDTQYF. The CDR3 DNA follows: TGTGCCAGCAGCCTAGCCATCTCCGGGGGCACAGATACGCAGTATTTT.

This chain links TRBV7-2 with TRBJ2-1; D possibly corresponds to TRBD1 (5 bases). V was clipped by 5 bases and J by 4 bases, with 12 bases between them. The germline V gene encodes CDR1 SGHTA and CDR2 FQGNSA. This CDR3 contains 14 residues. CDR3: CASSTDRPYNEQFF. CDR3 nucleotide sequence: TGTGCCAGCAGCACTGACAGACCTTACAATGAGCAGTTCTTC.

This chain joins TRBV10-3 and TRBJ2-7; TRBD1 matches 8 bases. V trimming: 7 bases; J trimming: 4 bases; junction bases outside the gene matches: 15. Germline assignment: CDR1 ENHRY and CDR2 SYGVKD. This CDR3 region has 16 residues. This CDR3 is CAITRTGQGGEYEQYF. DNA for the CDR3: TGTGCCATCACCCGAACCGGACAGGGCGGCGAATACGAGCAGTACTTC.

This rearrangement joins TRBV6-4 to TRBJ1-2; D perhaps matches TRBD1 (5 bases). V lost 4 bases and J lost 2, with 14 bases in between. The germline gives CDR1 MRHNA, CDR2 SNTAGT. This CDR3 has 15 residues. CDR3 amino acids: CASSAEAGPNYGYTF. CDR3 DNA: TGTGCCAGCAGTGCCGAAGCGGGACCGAACTATGGCTACACCTTC.